One sample yielded the 23 T cell receptor beta chains listed below, sequenced in a study of CD8+ T cells in alopecia areata. The treatment denotes: oral pan-JAK inhibitor, 5-10 mg twice daily. Extraction and reverse transcription of RNA yielded cDNA as the sequencing template. This table comes from immunoSEQ multiplex PCR, and its TCRdb copy is limited to in-frame clones, with some not included. The repertoire has about 100,000 clones, 60% of them found once; the top ten carry roughly 15%. The source was CD8+ T cells sorted from blood, collected around week 55, from a patient treated with tofacitinib. Receptor source: a human donor with alopecia areata.

The chain combines TRBV5-6 with TRBJ2-3, with a possible D match to TRBD2 (6 bases). The V gene's germline CDR1 is SGHDT and CDR2 YYEEEE. The CDR3 is 17 amino acids. Trimming pared 0 bases from V and 1 base from J, leaving 15 bases between. This chain's CDR3 is CASSLVGRDSRTDTQYF. In DNA, the CDR3 is TGTGCCAGCAGCTTGGTTGGCAGGGACTCCCGCACAGATACGCAGTATTTT. Based on the CDR3 plus reference TRBV5-6 and TRBJ2-3, the full variable domain is DAGVTQSPTHLIKTRGQQVTLRCSPKSGHDTVSWYQQALGQGPQFIFQYYEEEERQRGNFPDRFSGHQFPNYSSELNVNALLLGDSALYLCASSLVGRDSRTDTQYFGPGTRLTVL.

The rearrangement uses TRBV11-2 and TRBJ2-2, with TRBD2 matching 8 bases. With V trimmed by 3 bases and J by 4 bases, 7 bases remained unmatched. Germline V gives CDR1 SGHAT, CDR2 FQNNGV. The CDR3 sequence is 16 residues long. CDR3 in amino acids: CASSLSIAGITGELFF. The CDR3 nucleotides read TGTGCCAGCAGCTTGTCGATAGCGGGGATCACCGGGGAGCTGTTTTTT. The complete variable domain, with remaining parts taken from reference TRBV11-2 and TRBJ2-2, reads EAGVAQSPRYKIIEKRQSVAFWCNPISGHATLYWYQQILGQGPKLLIQFQNNGVVDDSQLPKDRFSAERLKGVDSTLKIQPAKLEDSAVYLCASSLSIAGITGELFFGEGSRLTVL.

The chain combines TRBV29-1 with TRBJ2-2, with 12 bases matching TRBD1. V trimming: 0 bases; J trimming: 6 bases; junction bases outside the gene matches: 11. This CDR3 is 18 amino acids long. In germline, CDR1 is SQVTM, CDR2 ANQGSEA. CDR3 in amino acids: CSVEDAGTGGIFAGELFF. Written as DNA, the CDR3 is TGCAGCGTTGAAGACGCCGGGACAGGGGGCATTTTTGCCGGGGAGCTGTTTTTT.

The V and J genes are TRBV27 and TRBJ2-7; D is undetermined. There are 13 residues in the CDR3. V was trimmed by 2 bases and J by 2 bases, leaving 7 bases between them. CDR1 is MNHEY, CDR2 SMNVEV, per germline (reference sequence). In DNA, the CDR3 is TGTGCCAGCAGTTTAACTCGCACCTACGAGCAGTACTTC. Protein: CASSLTRTYEQYF.

This clone was observed a few times. The chain employs TRBV28 and TRBJ2-7; D gene ambiguous. Germline CDR1 is MDHEN and CDR2 is SYDVKM. V was cut by 5 bases and J by 0 bases, with 20 bases left in between. The CDR3 runs 17 residues. CDR3 residues: CASSPTVVGKSSYEQYF. The CDR3 bases are TGTGCCAGCAGTCCTACCGTGGTGGGGAAGAGCTCCTACGAGCAGTACTTC.

This clone was counted a single time. The chain recombines TRBV5-6 with TRBJ2-1; no clear D gene. The CDR3 length is 15 residues. The V end lost 4 bases, the J end lost 7 bases, and 18 bases lay between the germline ends. Germline-derived CDR1 and CDR2 are SGHDT and YYEEEE. The CDR3 reads CASSLGYGVRNEQFF. DNA for the CDR3: TGTGCCAGCAGCCTTGGATATGGGGTTCGAAATGAGCAGTTCTTC.

This chain joins TRBV30 and TRBJ1-1, with 7 bases identical to TRBD1. The CDR3 consists of 12 residues. The V gene end was trimmed by 2 bases and the J gene end by 10 bases; junction bases not matched to a gene: 7. CDR1 is GTSNPN, CDR2 SVGIG, per germline (reference sequence). Here the CDR3 DNA reads TGTGCCTGGAGTCCGTGGACAGGATCAGCTTTCTTT. It specifies CAWSPWTGSAFF.

The rearrangement joins TRBV29-1 to TRBJ2-3, with 8 bases that match TRBD2. The CDR3 sequence is 14 residues long. Germline values: CDR1 SQVTM, CDR2 ANQGSEA. With 3 bases clipped from V and 6 bases from J, the junction kept 8 bases outside the gene matches. CDR3 loop: CSVDSGGAYDTQYF. In nucleotides, the CDR3 is TGCAGCGTTGATTCCGGGGGGGCGTACGATACGCAGTATTTT.

V and J are TRBV5-4 and TRBJ2-1; TRBD1 matches at 10 bases. Germline-derived CDR1 and CDR2 are SGHNT and YYREEE (reference sequence). This CDR3 has 15 residues. V shed 5 bases, J shed 8 bases, and the junction held 10 bases outside the gene matches. The CDR3 DNA sequence: TGTGCCAGCAGTTGGGACAGGGGCGCTAAGGATGAGCAGTTCTTC. This codes for CASSWDRGAKDEQFF.

This chain links TRBV9 with TRBJ1-1; perhaps TRBD1 as D (5 bases). Per germline, CDR1 SGDLS and CDR2 YYNGEE. Trimming removed 3 bases at V and 0 bases at J, with 9 bases between. The CDR3 contains 14 residues. The CDR3 DNA follows: TGTGCCAGCAGCGGCGACAGATTGAACACTGAAGCTTTCTTT. It codes for CASSGDRLNTEAFF.

The sample holds one count of this clone. This rearrangement joins TRBV7-2 to TRBJ2-3, with 7 nucleotides matching TRBD2. The junction had 9 bases not matched to a gene; V was cut back by 6 bases and J by 6 bases. The CDR3 runs 14 residues. From germline, CDR1 is SGHTA and CDR2 FQGNSA. The CDR3 nucleotides are TGTGCCAGCAGTCGGATCGGGGGGTCGGATACGCAGTATTTT. This encodes CASSRIGGSDTQYF.

The V and J genes are TRBV7-6 and TRBJ1-6, with 8 bases lining up with TRBD1. Germline lookup yields CDR1 SGHVS and CDR2 FNYEAQ. The CDR3 covers 15 residues. J gave up 10 bases and V 1 base, and 6 bases lay outside the gene matches. The CDR3 here is CASSLDGQGRSPLHF. Written as DNA, the CDR3 is TGTGCCAGCAGCTTAGATGGACAGGGACGGTCACCCCTCCACTTT.

In the case of this clone: This sample includes further DNA sequences coding for the same CDR3. This rearrangement joins TRBV19 to TRBJ1-1; 8 bases are a match to TRBD1. The germline gives CDR1 LNHDA, CDR2 SQIVND (reference sequence). The CDR3 sequence is 14 residues long. The V segment lost 3 bases and the J segment 5 bases; nucleotides outside the gene matches: 5. The CDR3 is CASSIGQGGTEAFF. DNA of the CDR3: TGTGCCAGTAGTATCGGACAGGGTGGAACTGAAGCTTTCTTT.

This clone appeared a few times. This chain uses TRBV4-1 with TRBJ2-7; the D is unclear. V was clipped by 2 bases and J by 0 bases, with 14 bases between them. Germline V gene data show CDR1 as MGHRA and CDR2 as YSYEKL. The CDR3 consists of 16 residues. The CDR3 DNA sequence: TGCGCCAGCAGCCAAACTTATCTACACCCCTCCTACGAGCAGTACTTC. It is translated as CASSQTYLHPSYEQYF.

This clone is a singleton in its sample. This chain links TRBV9 with TRBJ1-6, with D unresolved. The CDR3 runs 14 residues. The germline V gene encodes CDR1 SGDLS and CDR2 YYNGEE. V was cut by 3 bases and J by 7 bases, with 11 bases left in between. The CDR3 spells CASSGETGNSPLHF. CDR3 sequence (DNA): TGTGCCAGCAGCGGTGAGACGGGGAATTCACCCCTCCACTTT.

J is TRBJ2-1 and V is TRBV4-2; D is uncertain. Germline V gene data show CDR1 as LGHNA and CDR2 as YNFKEQ. V shed 2 bases and J shed 1 base, with 9 bases lying between them. This CDR3 has 15 amino acids. The CDR3 is CASSQREGSYNEQFF. CDR3 DNA sequence: TGTGCCAGCAGCCAAAGGGAAGGGTCCTACAATGAGCAGTTCTTC.

This clone was detected only a few times. The chain is built from TRBV7-9 and TRBJ2-2; 7 bases fit TRBD2. Trimming at V came to 5 bases and at J to 5 bases, leaving 2 bases not matched to a gene. There are 13 residues in the CDR3. CDR1 is SEHNR, CDR2 FQNEAQ, per germline (reference sequence). The CDR3 protein is CASSPGGTGELFF. The CDR3 DNA sequence: TGTGCCAGCAGCCCGGGGGGTACCGGGGAGCTGTTTTTT. Filled out from reference TRBV7-9 and TRBJ2-2, the complete variable domain reads DTGVSQNPRHKITKRGQNVTFRCDPISEHNRLYWYRQTLGQGPEFLTYFQNEAQLEKSRLLSDRFSAERPKGSFSTLEIQRTEQGDSAMYLCASSPGGTGELFFGEGSRLTVL.

Only a few counts were recorded for this clone. This chain uses TRBV13 with TRBJ2-3, with 8 bases lining up with TRBD2. The CDR3 is 14 amino acids. Germline trimming cut 5 bases from V and 4 bases from J; bases unmatched to any gene: 5. The germline CDR1 and CDR2 sequences are PRHDT and FYEKMQ (reference sequence). CDR3 sequence (DNA): TGTGCCAGCAGCCCGGGGGGGCCTGCAGATACGCAGTATTTT. Protein: CASSPGGPADTQYF.

V gene TRBV9 combines with J gene TRBJ1-2; no clear D. V was shortened by 5 bases and J by 5 bases, with 22 bases between the two germline ends. The germline V gene encodes CDR1 SGDLS and CDR2 YYNGEE. The CDR3 contains 16 residues. The CDR3: CASRRTQSTRNYGYTF. The CDR3 DNA is TGTGCCAGCAGACGAACGCAATCGACTCGTAATTATGGCTACACCTTC. Full variable domain (remainder filled in from reference TRBV9 and TRBJ1-2): DSGVTQTPKHLITATGQRVTLRCSPRSGDLSVYWYQQSLDQGLQFLIQYYNGEERAKGNILERFSAQQFPDLHSELNLSSLELGDSALYFCASRRTQSTRNYGYTFGSGTRLTVV.

This clone was picked up one time. V is TRBV11-2 and J is TRBJ1-2; 11 nucleotides align to TRBD1. The CDR3 sequence is 15 residues long. J was trimmed by 4 bases and V by 3 bases; bases with no gene match: 4. CDR1 and CDR2 from the germline V gene are SGHAT and FQNNGV. The CDR3 sequence is CASSFGQGAGYGYTF. The CDR3 DNA sequence: TGTGCCAGCAGCTTCGGACAGGGGGCGGGCTATGGCTACACCTTC.

This clone was seen a handful of times. The chain employs TRBV23-1 and TRBJ2-1; 7 nucleotides line up with TRBD2. TRBV23-1 is annotated as an ORF whose role is uncertain. The CDR3 runs 18 residues. V shed 0 bases and J 2 bases; nucleotides not matched to a gene: 10. CDR3 nucleotides: TGCGCCAGCAGTCAATCTCTGGCGGTGAGCGGGACCTACAATGAGCAGTTCTTC. Protein product: CASSQSLAVSGTYNEQFF.

This clone was seen once. J is TRBJ2-7 and V is TRBV4-2, with D unclear. Trimming cost V 4 bases and J 0 bases, with 13 bases left between them. This CDR3 spans 15 amino acids. CDR1 and CDR2 (germline): LGHNA, YNFKEQ. CDR3 sequence (DNA): TGTGCCAGCAGCCTAAAAGCCCCGGGCTCCTACGAGCAGTACTTC. Its translation is CASSLKAPGSYEQYF.

There are a few counts of this clone. The chain employs TRBV11-2 and TRBJ2-7; the D is unclear. Between the trimmed V and J ends, which lost 1 base and 2 bases, there was a span of 9 bases. There are 14 residues in the CDR3. Germline V lookup: CDR1 SGHAT, CDR2 FQNNGV. DNA of the CDR3: TGTGCCAGCAGCTTAGTAGACGTTCCCTACGAGCAGTACTTC. The encoded protein is CASSLVDVPYEQYF.